The 16 T cell receptor beta chains below all came from one sample that was sequenced in a study of Ad26.COV2.S vaccination and SARS-CoV-2 variants. Treatment in this sample: some 19 received Ad26.COV2.S at low or high dose, single or two shots; 5 received placebo; per-sample allocation not given. Day 63 following the first vaccine or placebo injection was when the samples were taken. Assay used: immunoSEQ multiplex PCR; TCRdb lists only in-frame clones, some missing. The data contain about 680,000 clones, approximately 88% of them singletons. The sequences come from peripheral blood, collected in a trial of Ad26.COV2.S vaccine versus placebo. The receptors were gathered from a person between 18 and 65 years old who received the Ad26.COV2.S COVID-19 vaccine or a placebo.

The chain has TRBV15 and TRBJ2-7; possibly TRBD2 for D (5 bases). The ends were cut back, 0 bases at V and 2 bases at J, with 8 bases in the middle. The CDR3 length is 14 residues. Germline lookup yields CDR1 LNHNV and CDR2 YYDKDF (reference sequence). The CDR3 is CATSRDLGAYEQYF. The CDR3 DNA reads as TGTGCCACCAGCAGAGATCTGGGAGCCTACGAGCAGTACTTC. Variable domain in full (rest from reference TRBV15 and TRBJ2-7): DAMVIQNPRYQVTQFGKPVTLSCSQTLNHNVMYWYQQKSSQAPKLLFHYYDKDFNNEADTPDNFQSRRPNTSFCFLDIRSPGLGDTAMYLCATSRDLGAYEQYFGPGTRLTVT.

The chain employs TRBV5-1 and TRBJ1-3; D remains unclear. Germline V lookup: CDR1 SGHRS, CDR2 YFSETQ. The CDR3 has 14 residues. The V end was cut by 0 bases, the J end by 2 bases, with 6 bases between. The CDR3 reads CASSLDPAGNTIYF. In DNA, the CDR3 is TGCGCCAGCAGCTTGGACCCTGCTGGAAACACCATATATTTT.

The genes are TRBV12-5 and TRBJ2-1, with 10 bases fitting TRBD2. The CDR3 spans 13 residues. In germline, CDR1 is LGHNT, CDR2 FRNRAP. Trimming removed 6 bases from V and 10 bases from J; junction bases left unmatched: 6. The CDR3 region has the DNA TGTGCTAGTGGACTACTAGCGGGACAAGAGCAGTTCTTC. It yields the protein CASGLLAGQEQFF. Variable domain in full (rest from reference TRBV12-5 and TRBJ2-1): DARVTQTPRHKVTEMGQEVTMRCQPILGHNTVFWYRQTMMQGLELLAYFRNRAPLDDSGMPKDRFSAEMPDATLATLKIQPSEPRDSAVYFCASGLLAGQEQFFGPGTRLTVL.

The chain couples TRBV30 to TRBJ1-6; D is undetermined. V was shortened by 1 base and J by 0 bases, with 4 bases between the two germline ends. This CDR3 is 14 amino acids long. Germline loops: CDR1 GTSNPN, CDR2 SVGIG (reference sequence). The CDR3, as DNA: TGTGCCTGGAGTGGGTACTCCTATAATTCACCCCTCCACTTT. Residues: CAWSGYSYNSPLHF.

This clone was detected a few times. The chain employs TRBV10-3 and TRBJ1-5; TRBD1 aligns across 7 bases. Losses at the gene ends were 3 bases for V and 7 bases for J; bases not matched to a gene: 6. Germline assignment: CDR1 ENHRY and CDR2 SYGVKD. CDR3 size: 14 residues. The CDR3 loop reads CAISEGGGRQPQHF. For the CDR3, the DNA is TGTGCCATCAGTGAAGGAGGGGGCAGGCAGCCCCAGCATTTT.

The rearrangement uses TRBV12-3 or TRBV12-4 and TRBJ1-6; no clear D gene. V lost 4 bases, J lost 15 bases, and 10 bases lay in between. The CDR3 sequence is 11 residues long. CDR3 residues: CASSSWGVLHF. The CDR3, as DNA: TGTGCCAGCAGTTCCTGGGGAGTCCTCCACTTT.

The CDR3 nucleotides are TGTGCCAGCAGGGACACAGGGGGCATATGGGCTTTCTTT. It specifies CASRDTGGIWAFF. The chain carries TRBV6-5 and TRBJ1-1, with TRBD1 matching 9 bases. The CDR3 spans 13 residues. The V segment lost 6 bases and the J segment 11 bases; nucleotides outside the gene matches: 10. CDR1 is MNHEY and CDR2 is SVGAGI in the germline V gene.

This chain joins TRBV4-2 and TRBJ2-1, with TRBD1 identical over 10 bases. Germline V gene data show CDR1 as LGHNA and CDR2 as YNFKEQ. With V trimmed by 4 bases and J by 4 bases, 1 base remained unmatched. This CDR3 is built from 14 residues. The DNA of the CDR3 is TGTGCCAGCAGCCCGGACAGGGGGTACAATGAGCAGTTCTTC. Encoded protein: CASSPDRGYNEQFF.

The rearrangement uses TRBV7-9 and TRBJ2-3, with 7 bases lining up with TRBD1. Germline assignment: CDR1 SEHNR and CDR2 FQNEAQ (reference sequence). The CDR3 extends over 14 amino acids. V trimming: 5 bases; J trimming: 4 bases; junction bases outside the gene matches: 6. Here the CDR3 reads CASSIDRVSDTQYF. Written as DNA, the CDR3 is TGTGCCAGCAGCATCGACAGGGTCTCAGATACGCAGTATTTT.

The rearrangement joins TRBV5-4 to TRBJ2-1; 8 nucleotides match TRBD2. CDR1 and CDR2 (germline): SGHNT, YYREEE (reference sequence). V lost 7 bases to trimming and J lost 0 bases; unmatched junction nucleotides: 9. The CDR3 is 16 amino acids. The CDR3 DNA reads as TGTGCCAGCGGAAGCGGGGGCCCTAGCTCCTACAATGAGCAGTTCTTC. This codes for CASGSGGPSSYNEQFF.

The rearrangement links TRBV5-8 to TRBJ1-5; 8 positions agree with TRBD1. CDR3 length: 12 amino acids. Germline CDR1 and CDR2: SGHTS and YDEGEE. The V segment lost 4 bases and the J segment 9 bases; nucleotides outside the gene matches: 3. The CDR3 reads CASSPRGPPQHF. Here the CDR3 DNA reads TGTGCCAGCAGCCCCAGGGGGCCGCCCCAGCATTTT.

This clone was counted between two and nine times. CDR3 in DNA: TGTGCCAGCAGTTTGGGAGCCTCGGGGCAGTTCTTC. It specifies CASSLGASGQFF. The chain employs TRBV12-3 or TRBV12-4 and TRBJ2-1; TRBD2 is a possible D gene (5 bases). The CDR3 runs to 12 residues. V dropped 3 bases and J dropped 12 bases, with 12 bases sitting between them.

The rearrangement links TRBV6-5 to TRBJ1-1, with a weak D call TRBD1 (5 bases). The CDR3 is 13 residues long. Trimming cost V 4 bases and J 8 bases, with 14 bases left between them. In germline, CDR1 is MNHEY, CDR2 SVGAGI. The CDR3 spells CASSSSAGDEAFF. DNA of the CDR3: TGTGCCAGCAGTTCCTCTGCCGGGGACGAAGCTTTCTTT.

The genes are TRBV15 and TRBJ2-7, with D tentatively TRBD2 (5 bases). The length of the CDR3 is 14 residues. The V and J ends lost 1 base and 1 base respectively, with 8 bases between them. Germline-derived CDR1 and CDR2 are LNHNV and YYDKDF (reference sequence). The CDR3 loop reads CATSRVRGSYEQYF. CDR3 bases: TGTGCCACCAGCAGAGTTCGAGGGTCCTACGAGCAGTACTTC.

The chain is built from TRBV19 and TRBJ2-1, with 13 bases matching TRBD2. Germline assignment: CDR1 LNHDA and CDR2 SQIVND (reference sequence). The CDR3 has 14 amino acids. The V and J ends lost 4 bases and 8 bases, in that order; junction bases with no gene match: 2. This chain's CDR3 is CASSRLAGGHEQFF. Here the CDR3 DNA reads TGTGCCAGTAGTAGACTAGCGGGGGGCCATGAGCAGTTCTTC.

On this clone itself: Other DNA sequences in the same sample also yield this CDR3. The J gene is TRBJ2-3, the V gene TRBV18; TRBD2 matches at 7 bases. The CDR3 runs 15 residues. From germline, CDR1 is KGHSH and CDR2 LQKENI. With 3 bases clipped from V and 3 bases from J, the junction kept 6 bases outside the gene matches. The CDR3 is CASSPMRESTDTQYF. Written as DNA, the CDR3 is TGTGCCAGCTCACCGATGCGGGAGAGTACAGATACGCAGTATTTT.